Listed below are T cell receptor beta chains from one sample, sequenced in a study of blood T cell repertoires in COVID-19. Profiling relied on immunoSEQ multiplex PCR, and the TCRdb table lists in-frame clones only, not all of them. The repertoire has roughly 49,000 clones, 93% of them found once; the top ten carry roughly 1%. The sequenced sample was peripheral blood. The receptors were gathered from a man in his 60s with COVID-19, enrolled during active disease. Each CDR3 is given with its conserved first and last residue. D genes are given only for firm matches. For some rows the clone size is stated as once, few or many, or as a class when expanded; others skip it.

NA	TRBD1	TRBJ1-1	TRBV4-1	CASSQGGGRSSREAFF	TGCGCCAGCAGCCAAGGAGGGGGCCGGAGTTCTCGGGAAGCTTTCTTT
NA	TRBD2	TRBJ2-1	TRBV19	CASSISGSSYNEQFF	TGTGCCAGTAGTATTAGCGGGAGTTCATACAATGAGCAGTTCTTC
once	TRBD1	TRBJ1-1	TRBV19	CASSIKQGGSEAFF	TGTGCCAGTAGTATCAAACAGGGGGGAAGTGAAGCTTTCTTT
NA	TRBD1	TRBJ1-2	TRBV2	CASSDGRGARYSYGYTF	TGTGCCAGCAGTGACGGCAGGGGGGCCCGCTATAGCTATGGCTACACCTTC
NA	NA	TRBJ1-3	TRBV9	CASSVDAGAGNTIYF	TGTGCCAGCAGCGTAGATGCGGGAGCTGGAAACACCATATATTTT
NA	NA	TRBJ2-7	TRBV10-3	CAIKEQAAYEQYF	TGTGCCATCAAAGAGCAGGCCGCCTACGAGCAGTACTTC
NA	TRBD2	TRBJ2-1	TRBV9	CASSVSRRLAGGRHEQFF	TGTGCCAGCAGCGTAAGCCGTCGACTAGCGGGGGGACGGCATGAGCAGTTCTTC
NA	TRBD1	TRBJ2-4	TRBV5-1	CASSDPGTAVAKNIQYF	TGCGCCAGCAGCGACCCCGGGACAGCGGTAGCCAAAAACATTCAGTACTTC
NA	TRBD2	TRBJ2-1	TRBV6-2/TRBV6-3	CASSLILAGAHNEQFF	TGTGCCAGCAGTCTTATCCTAGCGGGAGCCCACAATGAGCAGTTCTTC
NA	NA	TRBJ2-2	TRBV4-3	CASSQVQQLNTGELFF	TGCGCCAGCAGCCAAGTACAACAGCTGAACACCGGGGAGCTGTTTTTT
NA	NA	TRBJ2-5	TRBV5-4	CASSSTQGYETQYF	TGTGCCAGCAGCAGTACCCAGGGCTACGAGACCCAGTACTTC
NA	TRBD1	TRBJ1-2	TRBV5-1	CASSLRQGAPGYTF	TGCGCCAGCAGCCTTCGACAGGGGGCGCCTGGCTACACCTTC
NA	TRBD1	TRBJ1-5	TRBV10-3	CAISATGGTNQPQHF	TGTGCCATCAGTGCAACAGGGGGTACTAATCAGCCCCAGCATTTT
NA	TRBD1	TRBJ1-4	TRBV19	CASGIGQGGNEKLFF	TGTGCCAGTGGAATCGGACAGGGGGGAAATGAAAAACTGTTTTTT
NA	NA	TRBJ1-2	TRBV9	CASSRGGEGYGYTF	TGTGCCAGCAGCCGGGGCGGGGAGGGCTATGGCTACACCTTC
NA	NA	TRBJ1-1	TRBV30	CAWRRTEAFF	TGTGCCTGGAGGAGGACTGAAGCTTTCTTT
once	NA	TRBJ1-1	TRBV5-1	CASSLGGPNTEAFF	TGCGCCAGCAGCTTGGGGGGGCCTAACACTGAAGCTTTCTTT
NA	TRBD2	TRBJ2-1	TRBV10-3	CAISTLAGADNEQFF	TGTGCCATCAGCACACTAGCGGGAGCAGACAATGAGCAGTTCTTC
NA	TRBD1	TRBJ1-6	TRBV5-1	CASSFAGGALGDSPLHF	TGCGCCAGCAGCTTCGCAGGGGGCGCTTTGGGTGATTCACCCCTCCACTTT
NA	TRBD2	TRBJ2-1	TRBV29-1	CSVTPTSGGRNEQFF	TGCAGCGTAACCCCGACTAGCGGGGGGCGCAATGAGCAGTTCTTC
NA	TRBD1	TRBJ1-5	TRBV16	CASSQQGGWQPQHF	TGTGCCAGCAGCCAACAAGGGGGCTGGCAGCCCCAGCATTTT
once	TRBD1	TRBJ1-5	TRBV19	CASDTGGYSNQPQHF	TGTGCCAGCGATACAGGGGGTTACAGCAATCAGCCCCAGCATTTT
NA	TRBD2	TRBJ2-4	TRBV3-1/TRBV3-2	CASSQARGTSGLLAKNIQYF	TGTGCCAGCAGCCAAGCTCGAGGGACTAGCGGACTCCTAGCCAAAAACATTCAGTACTTC
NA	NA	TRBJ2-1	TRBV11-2	CASSSRSYNEQFF	TGTGCCAGCAGCTCCCGCTCCTACAATGAGCAGTTCTTC
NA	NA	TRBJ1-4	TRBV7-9	CASSLGGLTGEEKLFF	TGTGCCAGCAGCTTAGGTGGTCTTACAGGTGAAGAAAAACTGTTTTTT
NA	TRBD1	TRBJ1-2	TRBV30	CAWSLSPTGGYGYTF	TGTGCCTGGAGTCTCAGCCCCACAGGGGGCTATGGCTACACCTTC
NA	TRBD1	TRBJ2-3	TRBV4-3	CASSRDRGTDTQYF	TGCGCCAGCAGCCGGGACAGGGGGACAGATACGCAGTATTTT
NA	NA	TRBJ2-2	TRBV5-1	CASSPEGTVWTGELFF	TGCGCCAGCAGCCCGGAGGGGACAGTATGGACCGGGGAGCTGTTTTTT
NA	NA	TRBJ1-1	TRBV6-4	CASRRGTLNTEAFF	TGTGCCAGCAGACGAGGAACCTTAAACACTGAAGCTTTCTTT
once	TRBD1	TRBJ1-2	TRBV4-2	CASSQEGTGGPTTSLYTF	TGTGCCAGCAGCCAAGAAGGGACAGGGGGCCCTACTACTTCGCTCTACACCTTC
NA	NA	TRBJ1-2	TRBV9	CASSGYGYTF	TGTGCCAGCTCAGGGTATGGCTACACCTTC
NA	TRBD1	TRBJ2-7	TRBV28	CASSRRDRGSNEQYF	TGTGCCAGCAGTCGCCGGGACAGGGGATCAAACGAGCAGTACTTC
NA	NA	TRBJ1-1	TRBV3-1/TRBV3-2	CASSQEVGGTMNTEAFF	TGTGCCAGCAGCCAAGAAGTCGGGGGGACTATGAACACTGAAGCTTTCTTT
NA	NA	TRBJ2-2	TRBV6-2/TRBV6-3	CASSPRGTRYTGELFF	TGTGCCAGCAGTCCCCGAGGCACGAGGTACACCGGGGAGCTGTTTTTT
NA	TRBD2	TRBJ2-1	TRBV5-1	CASSLTLRGLAGGREQFF	TGCGCCAGCAGCTTAACTCTTAGAGGACTAGCGGGAGGGCGAGAGCAGTTCTTC
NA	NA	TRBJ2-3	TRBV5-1	CASAGAGDTQYF	TGCGCCAGCGCAGGGGCCGGAGATACGCAGTATTTT
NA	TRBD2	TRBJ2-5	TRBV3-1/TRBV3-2	CASAGGRQETQYF	TGTGCCAGCGCGGGGGGCCGACAAGAGACCCAGTACTTC
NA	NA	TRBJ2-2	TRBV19	CASSSGTNTGELFF	TGTGCCAGTAGCTCCGGGACAAACACCGGGGAGCTGTTTTTT
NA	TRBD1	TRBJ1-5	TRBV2	CASSYQGGGNQPQHF	TGTGCCAGCAGTTACCAGGGGGGTGGCAATCAGCCCCAGCATTTT
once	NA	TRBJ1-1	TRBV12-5	CASGLHHPSEEVGAFF	TGTGCTAGTGGTTTGCACCATCCCTCCGAAGAGGTGGGAGCTTTCTTT
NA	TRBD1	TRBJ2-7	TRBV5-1	CASSNGQGAYEQYF	TGCGCCAGCAGCAATGGACAGGGGGCCTACGAGCAGTACTTC
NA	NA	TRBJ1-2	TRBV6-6	CASSSDGYTF	TGTGCCAGCAGTTCCGATGGCTACACCTTC
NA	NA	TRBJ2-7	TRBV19	CASSFTGTSYEQYF	TGTGCCAGTAGTTTTACCGGGACTTCCTACGAGCAGTACTTC
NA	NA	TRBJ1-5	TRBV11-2	CASSLGRGDQPQHF	TGTGCCAGCAGCTTAGGCCGGGGAGATCAGCCCCAGCATTTT
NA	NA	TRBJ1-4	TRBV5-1	CASSLVGAVANEKLFF	TGCGCCAGCAGCTTGGTAGGGGCGGTGGCTAATGAAAAACTGTTTTTT
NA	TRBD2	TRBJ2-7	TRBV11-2	CASSSGLAGLYEQYF	TGTGCCAGCAGCTCGGGACTAGCGGGACTCTACGAGCAGTACTTC
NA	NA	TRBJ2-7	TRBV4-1	CASSQGVGGGVNEQYF	TGCGCCAGCAGCCAAGGGGTCGGTGGGGGCGTAAACGAGCAGTACTTC
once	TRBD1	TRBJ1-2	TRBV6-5	CASRHGTGHYGYTF	TGTGCCAGCAGACACGGGACAGGCCACTATGGCTACACCTTC
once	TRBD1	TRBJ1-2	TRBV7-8	CASSIAGTGGGYTF	TGTGCCAGCAGCATAGCCGGGACAGGGGGTGGCTACACCTTC
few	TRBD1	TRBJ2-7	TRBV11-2	CASRHQGAHLTGQYF	TGTGCCAGCAGGCATCAGGGGGCGCACCTTACCGGGCAGTACTTC
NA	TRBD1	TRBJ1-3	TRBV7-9	CASSRTGSGNTIYF	TGTGCCAGCAGCCGGACAGGGTCTGGAAACACCATATATTTT
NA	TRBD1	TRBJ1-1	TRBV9	CASSLGQGGTEAFF	TGTGCCAGCAGCCTTGGTCAGGGGGGCACTGAAGCTTTCTTT
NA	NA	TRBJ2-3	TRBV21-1	CASSNPGLAKSTDTQYF	TGTGCCAGCAGCAATCCGGGACTAGCAAAGAGCACAGATACGCAGTATTTT
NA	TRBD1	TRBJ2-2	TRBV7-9	CASSRDSKTGELFF	TGTGCCAGCAGCCGGGACAGCAAGACCGGGGAGCTGTTTTTT
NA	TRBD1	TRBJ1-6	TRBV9	CASSVTGQTLNSPLHF	TGTGCCAGCAGCGTCACGGGACAGACACTAAATTCACCCCTCCACTTT